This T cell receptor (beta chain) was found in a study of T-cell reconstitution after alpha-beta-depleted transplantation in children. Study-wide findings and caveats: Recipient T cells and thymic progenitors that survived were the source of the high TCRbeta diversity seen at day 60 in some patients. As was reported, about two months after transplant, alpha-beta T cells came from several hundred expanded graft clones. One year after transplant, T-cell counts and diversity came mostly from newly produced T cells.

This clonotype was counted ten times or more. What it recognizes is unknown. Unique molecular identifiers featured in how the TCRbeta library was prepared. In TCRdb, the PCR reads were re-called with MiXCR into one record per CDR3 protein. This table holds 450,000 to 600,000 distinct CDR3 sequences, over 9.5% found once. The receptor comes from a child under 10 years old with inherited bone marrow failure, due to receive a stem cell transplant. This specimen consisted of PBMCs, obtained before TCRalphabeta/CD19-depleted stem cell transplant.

The CDR3 sequence is CSVEWQHNYGYTF. The CDR3 coding sequence is TGCAGCGTTGAATGGCAGCATAACTATGGCTACACCTTC. V gene TRBV29-1 combines with J gene TRBJ1-2, with D unclear. The CDR3 is made up of 13 amino acids. Germline assignment: CDR1 SQVTM and CDR2 ANQGSEA. V was cut by 2 bases and J by 1 base, with 8 bases left in between.